The 8 T cell receptor beta chains presented below share a single source sample, sequenced in a study of beta chain features in type 1 diabetes. Expressed TCRB transcripts were sequenced, since all the RNA that had been isolated was reverse transcribed. Only in-frame clones appear in the TCRdb table, and some are missing; sequencing was by immunoSEQ multiplex PCR. The repertoire has approximately 160,000 clones, approximately 8.1% of them found once; the top ten carry 0.65%. Sequenced input: central memory CD4+ T cells from blood. The receptors stem from a man younger than 35 in good health.

This chain uses TRBV4-2 with TRBJ1-3; D is ambiguous. CDR1 and CDR2 (germline): LGHNA, YNFKEQ. Trimming left V 0 bases short and J 6 bases short, with 9 bases between. The CDR3 loop spans 14 amino acids. In DNA, the CDR3 is TGTGCCAGCAGCCAAGATTTCGGGGAAAACACCATATATTTT. Encoded protein: CASSQDFGENTIYF.

The chain recombines TRBV4-2 with TRBJ2-5; TRBD2 might be the D (5 bases). V was cut by 0 bases and J by 7 bases, with 15 bases left in between. This CDR3 is 15 amino acids long. Germline V gene sequence: CDR1 LGHNA, CDR2 YNFKEQ. In nucleotides, the CDR3 is TGTGCCAGCAGCCAAGATCAGGTCGGTGCGGGGACCCAGTACTTC. As protein: CASSQDQVGAGTQYF.

Only a few counts were recorded for this clone. This chain links TRBV19 with TRBJ1-1; D perhaps matches TRBD1 (5 bases). Germline V gene lookup returns CDR1 LNHDA and CDR2 SQIVND (reference sequence). The CDR3 is made up of 13 amino acids. V lost 4 bases and J lost 3, with 9 bases in between. CDR3 sequence (DNA): TGTGCCAGTAGTAGGAGCAGGGACACTGAAGCTTTCTTT. It specifies CASSRSRDTEAFF. Complete variable domain (other parts from reference TRBV19 and TRBJ1-1): DGGITQSPKYLFRKEGQNVTLSCEQNLNHDAMYWYRQDPGQGLRLIYYSQIVNDFQKGDIAEGYSVSREKKESFPLTVTSAQKNPTAFYLCASSRSRDTEAFFGQGTRLTVV.

This clone was seen more than once but under ten times. The chain uses TRBV29-1 and TRBJ1-2; 8 bases fit TRBD1. Germline CDR1 and CDR2: SQVTM and ANQGSEA. The CDR3 runs 15 residues. Losses at the gene ends were 7 bases for V and 4 bases for J; bases not matched to a gene: 14. CDR3 nucleotides: TGCAGCGCCTCCGGACAGGGATCTATCACCTATGGCTACACCTTC. Translated, it gives CSASGQGSITYGYTF.

V and J are TRBV5-1 and TRBJ2-4, with unresolved D. The CDR3 sequence is 18 residues long. The V and J ends lost 0 bases and 0 bases respectively, with 16 bases between them. CDR1 SGHRS and CDR2 YFSETQ come from the germline V gene. The CDR3 nucleotides are TGCGCCAGCAGCTTGGGGGTGACAACTCAGTTAGCCAAAAACATTCAGTACTTC. Translated: CASSLGVTTQLAKNIQYF.

The table lists this clone with a few counts. This rearrangement joins TRBV5-8 to TRBJ2-5, with TRBD1 matching 7 bases. The CDR3 covers 15 residues. Per the germline V gene, CDR1 is SGHTS and CDR2 is YDEGEE. V was pared by 4 bases and J by 5 bases, with 11 bases of the junction left unmatched. The CDR3 sequence: CASSPPYRGAETQYF. The DNA of the CDR3 is TGTGCCAGCAGCCCCCCCTACAGGGGCGCCGAGACCCAGTACTTC. The entire variable domain, with the rest obtained from reference TRBV5-8 and TRBJ2-5, is as follows: EAGVTQSPTHLIKTRGQQATLRCSPISGHTSVYWYQQALGLGLQFLLWYDEGEERNRGNFPPRFSGRQFPNYSSELNVNALELEDSALYLCASSPPYRGAETQYFGPGTRLLVL.

The chain is built from TRBV6-6 and TRBJ2-7, with 8 bases fitting TRBD1. The CDR3 runs to 14 residues. CDR1 and CDR2 (germline): MNHNY, SVGAGI (reference sequence). Trimming removed 5 bases from V and 4 bases from J; junction bases left unmatched: 7. DNA for the CDR3: TGTGCCAGCAGTCCGGACAGGGTAGGATACGAGCAGTACTTC. Translation: CASSPDRVGYEQYF.

The genes are TRBV19 and TRBJ1-1; TRBD1 aligns across 9 bases. Per germline, CDR1 LNHDA and CDR2 SQIVND (reference sequence). V shed 7 bases, J shed 4 bases, and the junction held 7 bases outside the gene matches. CDR3 size: 14 residues. The CDR3 DNA sequence: TGTGCCAGTAATCCGGGACAGGGTTCCACTGAAGCTTTCTTT. This sequence encodes CASNPGQGSTEAFF.